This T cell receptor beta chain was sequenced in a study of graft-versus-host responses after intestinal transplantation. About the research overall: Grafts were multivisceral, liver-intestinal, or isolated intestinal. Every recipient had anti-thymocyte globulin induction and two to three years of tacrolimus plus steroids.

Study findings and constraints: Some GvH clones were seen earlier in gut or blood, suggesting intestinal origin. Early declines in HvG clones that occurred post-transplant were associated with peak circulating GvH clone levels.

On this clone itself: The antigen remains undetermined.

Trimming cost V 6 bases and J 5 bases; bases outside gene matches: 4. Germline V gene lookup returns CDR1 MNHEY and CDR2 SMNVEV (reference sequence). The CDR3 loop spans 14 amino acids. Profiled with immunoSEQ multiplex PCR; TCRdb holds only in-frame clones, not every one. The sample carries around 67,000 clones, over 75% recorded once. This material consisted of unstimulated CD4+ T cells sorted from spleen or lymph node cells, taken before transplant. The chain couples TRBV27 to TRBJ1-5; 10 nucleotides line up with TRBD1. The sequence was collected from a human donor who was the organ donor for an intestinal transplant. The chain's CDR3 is CASSGQGGHQPQHF. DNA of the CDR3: TGTGCCAGCAGCGGACAGGGGGGGCATCAGCCCCAGCATTTT.